These T cell receptor beta chains were read from a single sample in a study of regulatory T cells in long-lasting Graves disease. Using its own MiXCR run on the multiplex PCR reads, TCRdb lists one record per CDR3 protein. The sample carries 600,000 to 850,000 distinct CDR3 sequences, about 32% recorded once. The specimen comprised peripheral blood mononuclear cells (PBMCs), sampled when the disease was refractory, from a patient treated with antithyroid drugs. The receptors were gathered from a female donor with Graves disease. The CDR3 runs from the conserved cysteine through the conserved F or W. A D gene is named only where the DNA matches it firmly. Clone size appears in some rows only: once, few, many, or a class for an expanded clone.

j_call clone_size v_call d_call cdr3_length cdr3_aa cdr3_nt
TRBJ1-5 many TRBV28 - 15 CASRTQGVSNQPQHF TGTGCCAGCAGAACTCAAGGGGTTAGCAATCAGCCCCAGCATTTT
TRBJ1-2 - TRBV7-9 - 14 CASSLEIPASGYTF TGTGCCAGCAGCTTAGAAATTCCAGCCTCCGGCTACACCTTC
TRBJ1-2 - TRBV20-1 TRBD1 15 CSASGDRVRNYGYTF TGCAGTGCTAGCGGCGACAGGGTGAGAAACTATGGCTACACCTTC
TRBJ2-7 few TRBV15 TRBD1 15 CATSRRAGQGDEQYF TGTGCCACCAGCAGAAGAGCAGGACAGGGTGACGAGCAGTACTTC
TRBJ2-7 few TRBV11-2 - 17 CASSLDLEGRPPYEQYF TGTGCCAGCAGCTTAGATCTGGAGGGGCGCCCACCATACGAGCAGTACTTC
TRBJ1-2 - TRBV7-9 - 14 CASSLWQGESGYTF TGTGCCAGCAGCTTATGGCAGGGCGAGAGTGGCTACACCTTC
TRBJ1-1 few TRBV15 - 16 CATSRDPPGWNTEAFF TGTGCCACCAGCAGAGACCCCCCAGGGTGGAACACTGAAGCTTTCTTT
TRBJ1-4 few TRBV9 TRBD1 15 CASSGRQGLNEKLFF TGTGCCAGCAGTGGACGACAGGGCCTTAATGAAAAACTGTTTTTT
TRBJ1-5 many TRBV3-1 - 14 CASSHGTDNQPQHF TGTGCCAGCAGCCACGGGACGGATAATCAGCCCCAGCATTTT
TRBJ1-2 - TRBV6-1 - 14 CASSEGWQGGGYTF TGTGCCAGCAGTGAAGGTTGGCAGGGCGGTGGCTACACCTTC
TRBJ2-7 - TRBV7-2 TRBD1 14 CASSWGQGGYEQYF TGTGCCAGCAGTTGGGGACAGGGAGGCTACGAGCAGTACTTC
TRBJ1-1 few TRBV30 - 12 CACTDGNTEAFF TGTGCCTGTACGGACGGGAACACTGAAGCTTTCTTT
TRBJ2-1 - TRBV20-1 TRBD2 13 CSGISGTSNEQFF TGCAGTGGCATATCCGGGACTAGCAATGAGCAGTTCTTC
TRBJ2-5 - TRBV20-1 - 16 CSARDSGPGNLETQYF TGCAGTGCTAGAGATTCGGGCCCAGGGAATTTGGAGACCCAGTACTTC
TRBJ1-2 few TRBV4-1 TRBD1 13 CASFSRTGNGYTF TGCGCCAGTTTTTCTCGGACAGGGAATGGCTACACCTTC